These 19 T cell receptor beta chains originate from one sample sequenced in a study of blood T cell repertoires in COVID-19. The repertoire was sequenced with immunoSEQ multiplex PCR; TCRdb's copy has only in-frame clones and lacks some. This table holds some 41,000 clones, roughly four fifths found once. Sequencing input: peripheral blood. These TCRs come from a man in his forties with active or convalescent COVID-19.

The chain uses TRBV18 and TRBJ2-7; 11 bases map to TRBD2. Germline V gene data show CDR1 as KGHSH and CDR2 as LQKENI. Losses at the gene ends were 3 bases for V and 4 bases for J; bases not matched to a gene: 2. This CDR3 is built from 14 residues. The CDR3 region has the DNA TGTGCCAGCTCACCCACTAGCGGGAGTTACGAGCAGTACTTC. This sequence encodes CASSPTSGSYEQYF.

The CDR3 loop reads CASSMGLTGAQPQHF. The DNA for the CDR3 is TGTGCCAGTAGCATGGGACTCACCGGGGCTCAGCCCCAGCATTTT. The V gene is TRBV19, the J gene TRBJ1-5, with D maybe TRBD1 (5 bases). V lost 6 bases and J 6 bases, leaving 18 bases between the germline ends. This CDR3 has 15 amino acids. Germline values: CDR1 LNHDA, CDR2 SQIVND (reference sequence). The full variable domain, with the rest looked up from reference TRBV19 and TRBJ1-5, is DGGITQSPKYLFRKEGQNVTLSCEQNLNHDAMYWYRQDPGQGLRLIYYSQIVNDFQKGDIAEGYSVSREKKESFPLTVTSAQKNPTAFYLCASSMGLTGAQPQHFGDGTRLSIL.

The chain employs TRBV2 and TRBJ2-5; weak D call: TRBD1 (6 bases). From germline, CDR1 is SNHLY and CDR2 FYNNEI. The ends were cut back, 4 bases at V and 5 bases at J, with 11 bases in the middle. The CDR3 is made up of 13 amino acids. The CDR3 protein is CASSGDRRETQYF. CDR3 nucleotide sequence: TGTGCCAGCAGTGGTGACAGGCGGGAGACCCAGTACTTC.

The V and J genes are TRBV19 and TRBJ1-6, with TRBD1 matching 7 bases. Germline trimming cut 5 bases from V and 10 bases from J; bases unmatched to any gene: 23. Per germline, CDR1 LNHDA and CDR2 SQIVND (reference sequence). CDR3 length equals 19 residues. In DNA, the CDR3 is TGTGCCAGTAGTTATGCCAAGGCTCGACAGGGACGAATGGGATCACCCCTCCACTTT. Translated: CASSYAKARQGRMGSPLHF.

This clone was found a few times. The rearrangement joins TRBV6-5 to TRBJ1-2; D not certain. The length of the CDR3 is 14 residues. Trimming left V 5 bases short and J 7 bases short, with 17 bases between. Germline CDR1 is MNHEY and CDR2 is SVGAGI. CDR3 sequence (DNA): TGTGCCAGCAGTCCGGAGTCAGCCACGGGTGGCTACACCTTC. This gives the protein CASSPESATGGYTF.

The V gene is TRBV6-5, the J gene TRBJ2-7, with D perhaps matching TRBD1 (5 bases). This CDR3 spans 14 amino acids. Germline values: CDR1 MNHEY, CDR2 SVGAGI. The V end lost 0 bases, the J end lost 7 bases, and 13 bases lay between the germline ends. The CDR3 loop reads CASSYSGPQGEQYF. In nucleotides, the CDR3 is TGTGCCAGCAGTTACTCAGGGCCTCAGGGAGAGCAGTACTTC.

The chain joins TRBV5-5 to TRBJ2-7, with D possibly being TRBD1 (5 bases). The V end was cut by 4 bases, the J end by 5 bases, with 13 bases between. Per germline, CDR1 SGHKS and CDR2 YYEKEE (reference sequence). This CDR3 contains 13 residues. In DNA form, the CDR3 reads TGTGCCAGCAGCGCGGACACCTTCCACGAGCAGTACTTC. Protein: CASSADTFHEQYF.

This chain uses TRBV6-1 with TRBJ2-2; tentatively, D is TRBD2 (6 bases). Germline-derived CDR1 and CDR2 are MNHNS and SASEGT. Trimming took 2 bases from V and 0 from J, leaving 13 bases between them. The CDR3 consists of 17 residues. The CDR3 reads CASSERVASANTGELFF. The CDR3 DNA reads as TGTGCCAGCAGTGAAAGGGTAGCTAGCGCGAACACCGGGGAGCTGTTTTTT.

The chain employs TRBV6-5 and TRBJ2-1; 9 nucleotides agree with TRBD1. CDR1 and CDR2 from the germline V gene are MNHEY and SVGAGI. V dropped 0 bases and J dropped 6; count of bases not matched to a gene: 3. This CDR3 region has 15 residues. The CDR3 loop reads CASSYSDRGGNEQFF. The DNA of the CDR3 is TGTGCCAGCAGTTACTCGGACAGGGGTGGCAATGAGCAGTTCTTC.

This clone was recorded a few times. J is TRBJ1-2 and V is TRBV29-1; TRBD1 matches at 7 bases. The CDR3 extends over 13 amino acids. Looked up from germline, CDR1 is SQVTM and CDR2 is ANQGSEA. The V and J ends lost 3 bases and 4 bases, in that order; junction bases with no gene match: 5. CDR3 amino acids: CSVEVTGTYGYTF. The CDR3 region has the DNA TGCAGCGTTGAGGTGACAGGGACCTATGGCTACACCTTC.

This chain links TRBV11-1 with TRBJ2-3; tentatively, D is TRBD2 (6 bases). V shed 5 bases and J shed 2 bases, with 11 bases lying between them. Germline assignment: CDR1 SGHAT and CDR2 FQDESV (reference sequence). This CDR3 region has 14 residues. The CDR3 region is CASSNRDSTDTQYF. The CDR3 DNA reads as TGTGCCAGCAGCAACCGGGACTCCACAGATACGCAGTATTTT. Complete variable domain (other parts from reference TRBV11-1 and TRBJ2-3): EAEVAQSPRYKITEKSQAVAFWCDPISGHATLYWYRQILGQGPELLVQFQDESVVDDSQLPKDRFSAERLKGVDSTLKIQPAELGDSAMYLCASSNRDSTDTQYFGPGTRLTVL.

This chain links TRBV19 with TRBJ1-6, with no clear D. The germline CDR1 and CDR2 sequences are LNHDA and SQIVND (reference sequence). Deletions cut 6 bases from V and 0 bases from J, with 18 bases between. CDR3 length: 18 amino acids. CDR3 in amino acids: CASRRVQQSSSYNSPLHF. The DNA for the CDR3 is TGTGCCAGTAGGAGGGTCCAGCAGTCCAGCTCCTATAATTCACCCCTCCACTTT. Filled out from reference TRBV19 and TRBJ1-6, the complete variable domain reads DGGITQSPKYLFRKEGQNVTLSCEQNLNHDAMYWYRQDPGQGLRLIYYSQIVNDFQKGDIAEGYSVSREKKESFPLTVTSAQKNPTAFYLCASRRVQQSSSYNSPLHFGNGTRLTVT.

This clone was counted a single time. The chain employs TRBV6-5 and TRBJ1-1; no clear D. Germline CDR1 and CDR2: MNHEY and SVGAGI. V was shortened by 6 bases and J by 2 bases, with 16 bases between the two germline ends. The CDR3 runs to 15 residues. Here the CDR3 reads CASRPRVGGNTEAFF. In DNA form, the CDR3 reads TGTGCCAGCAGACCCCGGGTGGGAGGCAACACTGAAGCTTTCTTT.

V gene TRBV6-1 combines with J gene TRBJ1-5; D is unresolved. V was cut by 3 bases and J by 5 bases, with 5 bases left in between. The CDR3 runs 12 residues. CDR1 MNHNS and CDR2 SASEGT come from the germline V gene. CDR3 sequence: CASSDLYQPQHF. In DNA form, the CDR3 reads TGTGCCAGCAGTGATTTATATCAGCCCCAGCATTTT.

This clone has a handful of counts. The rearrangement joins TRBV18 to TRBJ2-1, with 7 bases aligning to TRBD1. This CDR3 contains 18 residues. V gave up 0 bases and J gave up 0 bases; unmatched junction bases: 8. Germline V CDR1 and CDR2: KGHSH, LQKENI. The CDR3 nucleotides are TGTGCCAGCTCACCACCGAACAGGGGAATAAGCTCCTACAATGAGCAGTTCTTC. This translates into CASSPPNRGISSYNEQFF.

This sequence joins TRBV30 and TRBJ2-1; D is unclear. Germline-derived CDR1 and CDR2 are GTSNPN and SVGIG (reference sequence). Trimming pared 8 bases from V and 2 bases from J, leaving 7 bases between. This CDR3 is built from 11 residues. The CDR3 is CASRAYNEQFF. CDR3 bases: TGTGCCAGTAGAGCCTACAATGAGCAGTTCTTC.

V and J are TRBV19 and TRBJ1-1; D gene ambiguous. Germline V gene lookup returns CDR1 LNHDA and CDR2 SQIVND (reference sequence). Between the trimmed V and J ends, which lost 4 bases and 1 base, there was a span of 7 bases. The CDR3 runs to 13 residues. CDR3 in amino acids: CASSKSGNTEAFF. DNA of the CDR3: TGTGCCAGTAGTAAATCGGGGAACACTGAAGCTTTCTTT. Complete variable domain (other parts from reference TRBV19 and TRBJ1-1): DGGITQSPKYLFRKEGQNVTLSCEQNLNHDAMYWYRQDPGQGLRLIYYSQIVNDFQKGDIAEGYSVSREKKESFPLTVTSAQKNPTAFYLCASSKSGNTEAFFGQGTRLTVV.

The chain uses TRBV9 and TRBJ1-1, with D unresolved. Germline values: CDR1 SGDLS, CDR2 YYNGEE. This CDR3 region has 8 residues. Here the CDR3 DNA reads TGTGCGGTTGAGGAAGCTTTCTTT. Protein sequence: CAVEEAFF.

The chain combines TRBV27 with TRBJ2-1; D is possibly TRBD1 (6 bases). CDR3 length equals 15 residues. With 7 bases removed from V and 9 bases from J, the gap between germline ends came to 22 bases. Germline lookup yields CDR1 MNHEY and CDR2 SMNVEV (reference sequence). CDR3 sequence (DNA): TGTGCCAGCAACCCCTTTGTAACAGGGTCCAGTGAGCAGTTCTTC. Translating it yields CASNPFVTGSSEQFF.